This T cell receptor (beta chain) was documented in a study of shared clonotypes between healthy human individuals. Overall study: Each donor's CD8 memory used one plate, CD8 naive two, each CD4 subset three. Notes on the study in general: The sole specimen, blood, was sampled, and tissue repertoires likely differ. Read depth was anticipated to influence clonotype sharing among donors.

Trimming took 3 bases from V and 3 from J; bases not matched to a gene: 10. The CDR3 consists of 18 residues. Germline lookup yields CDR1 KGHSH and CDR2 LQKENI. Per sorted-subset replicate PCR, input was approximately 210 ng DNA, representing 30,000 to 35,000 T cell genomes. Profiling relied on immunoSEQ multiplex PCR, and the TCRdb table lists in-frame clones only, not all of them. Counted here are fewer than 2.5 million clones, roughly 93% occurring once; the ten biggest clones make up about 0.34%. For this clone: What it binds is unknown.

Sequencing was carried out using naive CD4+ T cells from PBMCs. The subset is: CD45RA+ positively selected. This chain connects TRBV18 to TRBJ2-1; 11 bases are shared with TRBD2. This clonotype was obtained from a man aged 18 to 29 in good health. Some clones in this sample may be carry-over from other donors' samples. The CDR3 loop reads CASSPNFGTSGNYNEQFF. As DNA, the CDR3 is TGTGCCAGCTCACCTAACTTTGGGACTAGCGGAAACTACAATGAGCAGTTCTTC.